A single sample gave rise to the 7 T cell receptor beta chains below, sequenced in a study of cytomegalovirus exposure and HLA in healthy donors (dated by TCRdb to about 2017). Preparation of the library involved the immunoSEQ multiplex PCR assay. A mixture of 60 forward primers for TCR Vbeta segments and 13 reverse primers for TCR Jbeta segments was used in the multiplex PCR. The immuneACCESS repertoire file appears here via TCRdb, limited to in-frame rearrangements. These files lack a portion of the clones; in checked studies, under half of the deficit traces to unresolved V genes, and the cause of the others is not known. This sample lists about 69,000 clones; about three quarters were detected once. Together, the top ten hold more than 2.5% of the sample. The sequenced sample consisted of PBMCs. These receptors were taken from a man younger than 30 in good health and CMV-seronegative.

This clone was seen more than once but under ten times. CDR3 sequence (DNA): TGTGCCAGCAGCGTAGGGGACAGGGGCCATGAGCAGTTCTTC. It yields the protein CASSVGDRGHEQFF. J is TRBJ2-1 and V is TRBV9; the match to TRBD1 covers 10 bases. CDR3 length equals 14 residues. Trimming cost V 0 bases and J 8 bases; bases outside gene matches: 2. The germline CDR1 and CDR2 sequences are SGDLS and YYNGEE.

The J gene is TRBJ2-2, the V gene TRBV18; D perhaps matches TRBD2 (5 bases). CDR3 size: 17 residues. Germline CDR1 reads KGHSH; CDR2 reads LQKENI. Trimming took off 3 bases at V and 6 bases at J, with 20 bases between the two ends. Here the CDR3 reads CASSPMSGWTPAGELFF. CDR3 nucleotide sequence: TGTGCCAGCTCACCTATGTCGGGTTGGACTCCCGCCGGGGAGCTGTTTTTT.

This clone was seen just once. The gene calls are TRBV30 and TRBJ2-1; tentatively, D is TRBD2 (6 bases). CDR3 length: 13 residues. V lost 8 bases, J lost 0 bases, and 11 bases lay in between. CDR1 and CDR2 (germline): GTSNPN, SVGIG (reference sequence). The CDR3 protein is CARSGHSYNEQFF. DNA for the CDR3: TGTGCCCGTAGCGGTCACTCCTACAATGAGCAGTTCTTC. The entire variable domain, with the rest obtained from reference TRBV30 and TRBJ2-1, is as follows: SQTIHQWPATLVQPVGSPLSLECTVEGTSNPNLYWYRQAAGRGLQLLFYSVGIGQISSEVPQNLSASRPQDRQFILSSKKLLLSDSGFYLCARSGHSYNEQFFGPGTRLTVL.

This rearrangement joins TRBV13 to TRBJ2-3; no clear D gene. The CDR3 is 16 amino acids. The V end was cut by 3 bases, the J end by 6 bases, with 19 bases between. In germline, CDR1 is PRHDT, CDR2 FYEKMQ (reference sequence). The CDR3 loop reads CASSFSSTSAGDTQYF. The CDR3 DNA reads TGTGCCAGCAGCTTTTCCTCCACGTCTGCAGGCGATACGCAGTATTTT.

The chain has TRBV19 and TRBJ2-5; 9 bases line up with TRBD1. The germline gives CDR1 LNHDA, CDR2 SQIVND (reference sequence). Unmatched junction bases numbered 7, after V lost 4 bases and J lost 4 bases. The CDR3 runs to 15 residues. In nucleotides, the CDR3 is TGTGCCAGTAGTAAGGGACAGGGTGGCGGAGAGACCCAGTACTTC. This gives the protein CASSKGQGGGETQYF. The full variable domain, its missing parts supplied by reference TRBV19 and TRBJ2-5, is DGGITQSPKYLFRKEGQNVTLSCEQNLNHDAMYWYRQDPGQGLRLIYYSQIVNDFQKGDIAEGYSVSREKKESFPLTVTSAQKNPTAFYLCASSKGQGGGETQYFGPGTRLLVL.

The chain recombines TRBV5-1 with TRBJ1-6, with 7 bases lining up with TRBD1. Germline CDR1 is SGHRS and CDR2 is YFSETQ. The ends lost 3 bases at V and 0 bases at J; junction bases unmatched: 9. This CDR3 contains 18 residues. DNA for the CDR3: TGCGCCAGCAGCTCCTCATGGACAGGCAGCTCCTATAATTCACCCCTCCACTTT. This encodes CASSSSWTGSSYNSPLHF.

This clone was recorded a few times. The chain has TRBV6-5 and TRBJ2-1, with 9 nucleotides matching TRBD1. Germline CDR1 and CDR2: MNHEY and SVGAGI. The V segment lost 5 bases and the J segment 8 bases; nucleotides outside the gene matches: 7. There are 14 residues in the CDR3. CDR3 nucleotide sequence: TGTGCCAGCAGTGCCCCGGGACAGGGCGATGAGCAGTTCTTC. It codes for CASSAPGQGDEQFF.